The T cell receptor (beta chain) under discussion was sequenced for a study of T cells in Graves' hyperthyroidism and ophthalmopathy. Germline values: CDR1 LNHDA, CDR2 SQIVND (reference sequence). V gave up 4 bases and J gave up 0 bases, with 10 bases separating them. The CDR3 totals 15 residues. Each 10 ml fresh peripheral blood draw supplied the PBMCs. There were TCR beta CDR3 regions amplified from RNA transcripts. Initially, a first-round RT-PCR of the TCR CDR3 employed the HTBI primer set. TCRdb analysed the multiplex PCR reads with MiXCR anew, one entry per CDR3 protein. The sample contains about 350,000 distinct CDR3 sequences, about 14% of which appear only once. In this sample, this clonotype turned up many times.

The rearrangement uses TRBV19 and TRBJ1-5; tentatively, D is TRBD1 (5 bases). Sequencing was done on a sample of blood. The TCR comes from a woman in her 30s with Graves' hyperthyroidism. In DNA form, the CDR3 reads TGTGCCAGTAGTACAGGGTGGGTTAGCAATCAGCCCCAGCATTTT. It yields the protein CASSTGWVSNQPQHF.